The sequence of this T cell receptor beta chain was determined in a study of T cells in Graves' hyperthyroidism and ophthalmopathy (dated by TCRdb to about 2019). Regarding the research as a whole: Peripheral blood was sampled at the time of initial diagnosis, prior to any treatment. A discovery cohort of about a hundred patients, 43 with Graves' ophthalmopathy and approximately 60 with stable Graves' hyperthyroidism, was used to find distinguishing TCR V-J signatures. Whether ophthalmopathy could be predicted prospectively was tested in an independent validation cohort made up of approximately 19 hyperthyroidism patients plus 17 patients who later progressed to ophthalmopathy. The 95 to 100 discovery patients were randomly divided into training and test sets at a 7:3 ratio. The study also compared thyroid tissue and blood T-cell repertoires from about six Graves' hyperthyroidism patients. Once sampling was done, hyperthyroidism patients were given methimazole at a starting dose of 30 mg daily, whereas ophthalmopathy patients were given high-dose intravenous methylprednisolone. The paper describes TCR Vbeta CDR3 sequencing of more than 120 peripheral blood samples, made up of under 50 ophthalmopathy patients, some 80 hyperthyroidism patients and 17 progressor patients. Points the paper makes about the study in general: Sample size was not statistically predetermined, and investigators were not blinded to group allocation. Ophthalmopathy was separated from stable hyperthyroidism by a 13 V-J signature model, with about 86% sensitivity and approximately 84% specificity obtained in cross-validation and 80%/75% obtained in testing. In validation, progression to ophthalmopathy was predicted by the model with 70.59% sensitivity and under 85% specificity, a median of approximately 7.1 months before onset. Most expanded thyroid clonotypes (frequency above 0.001) were also detected in blood, a finding suggesting that blood repertoires may reflect thyroid immune responses.

TCR beta CDR3 regions were amplified from RNA transcripts. A first-round RT-PCR of the TCR CDR3 used the HTBI primer set with the Qiagen OneStep RT-PCR kit. Libraries were constructed in a second round of multiplex PCR, after which size selection and purification were carried out. Libraries were sequenced paired-end with 100 bp reads on an Illumina HiSeq2000. The published analysis was carried out like this. Raw data were processed with SOAPnuke, discarding reads with adapters, uncalled bases, mean Phred below 15, or no exact constant-primer or identifier match. High-quality paired reads were merged using COPE v1.2.5, and each unique nucleotide sequence was defined as a clonotype. Clonotypes were aligned to IMGT TRBV, TRBD and TRBJ reference segments using MiTCR v1.1. The analysis was restricted to V-J combinations with a frequency above 0.0001, which together covered 99% to 99.2% of the repertoires. The TCS score was defined as the ratio of F50 (clonal expansion) to E x V (chaos), calculated using BLOSUM62-based TCRdist between CDR3 peptides within each V-J. Welch's t-statistics and random forest reduced roughly 500 V-J features to 13, which were used in a naive Bayes classifier (R e1071). TCRdb reprocessed the public reads (quality trimming at Q25 with fastp, clone calling with MiXCR) and kept in-frame beta chains. Rows merge per CDR3 protein into single entries with the most common DNA and genes. V and J calls and clone size were set by TCRdb, not the authors. This sample holds hundreds of thousands of distinct CDR3 sequences; about 13% were observed only once. Roughly 9.2% of the sample comes from the top ten.

Cut back by 1 base and 4 bases, the V and J ends lie 10 bases apart. The CDR3 sequence holds 14 residues, the cysteine and phenylalanine included. Only CDR3 DNA remains: 42 bases, in frame from the first base. Based on the germline V gene, the CDR1 and CDR2 sequences are MDHEN and SYDVKM. Stable Graves' hyperthyroidism was defined as the absence of progression to ophthalmopathy over 18 months of follow-up. Hyperthyroidism patients were newly diagnosed, had a disease duration of under 2 months, and were aged 18 to 65 years. Exclusion was applied to patients with uncontrolled infections, other autoimmune diseases, pregnancy or lactation. Diagnoses were established on the basis of clinical symptoms, serum thyroxine and TRAb, thyroid ultrasound, and orbital computed tomography. PBMCs were isolated from 8 to 10 ml of fresh peripheral blood by Ficoll-Paque density gradient centrifugation. Total RNA was extracted with Trizol reagent, and quality was checked on an Agilent 2100 Bioanalyzer.

Many counts were recorded for this clonotype. The antigen it recognizes is unknown. No quality values exist for individual bases; no much larger clone is one base distant. Rearrangement joined TRBV28 to TRBJ1-1; a tentative D match to TRBD1 spans 6 bases. Source material: blood. The receptor was derived from a young woman with Graves' hyperthyroidism. The CDR3 in this case is CASSLLGAGTEAFF. The DNA sequence is as follows: TGTGCCAGCAGTTTATTGGGGGCGGGCACTGAAGCTTTCTTT.